A single sample gave rise to the 9 T cell receptor beta chains below, sequenced in a study of human T cells and chemical hapten exposure. One entry per CDR3 protein results from TCRdb running MiXCR on the RACE reads. Here the sample spans around 42,000 distinct CDR3 sequences, 9.5% to 15% being singletons. Time point meaning: pre-sensitization, week 0. Treatment defined: therapeutic diphenylcyclopropenone sensitization with weekly scalp DPC. The sample here was whole blood, taken in connection with sensitization to the hapten diphenylcyclopropenone (DPC). The source is a young woman with alopecia areata. Some clones in this sample may be carry-over from other donors' samples.

This clonotype was counted at least ten times. The V gene is TRBV3-1, the J gene TRBJ1-2; TRBD1 might be the D (5 bases). Per germline, CDR1 LGHDT and CDR2 YNNKEL (reference sequence). The CDR3 sequence is 11 residues long. Trimming removed 5 bases at V and 8 bases at J, with 9 bases between. The CDR3 nucleotides read TGTGCCAGCAGCACAGGCTTCGGCTACACCTTC. Translation: CASSTGFGYTF.

The chain has TRBV12-3 or TRBV12-4 and TRBJ2-7; maybe TRBD2 (6 bases). The CDR3 contains 15 residues. Between the trimmed V and J ends, which lost 4 bases and 4 bases, there was a span of 17 bases. The CDR3 reads CASSSRWAGSYEQYF. The DNA of the CDR3 is TGTGCCAGCAGTTCCCGGTGGGCCGGGAGTTACGAGCAGTACTTC.

In its sample, this clonotype was seen many times. The V gene is TRBV7-9, the J gene TRBJ2-1; D is possibly TRBD1 (5 bases). The germline CDR1 and CDR2 sequences are SEHNR and FQNEAQ (reference sequence). The CDR3 loop spans 13 amino acids. V was trimmed by 5 bases and J by 2 bases, leaving 7 bases between them. CDR3 sequence: CASSAGTYNEQFF. CDR3 nucleotides: TGTGCCAGCAGCGCAGGGACCTACAATGAGCAGTTCTTC.

This rearrangement joins TRBV18 to TRBJ2-6; the D gene is possibly TRBD1 (5 bases). Trimming took 3 bases from V and 0 from J, leaving 12 bases between them. Germline CDR1 and CDR2: KGHSH and LQKENI. The CDR3 spans 17 residues. CDR3 loop: CASSPPTESSGANVLTF. For the CDR3, the DNA is TGTGCCAGCTCACCGCCGACAGAAAGCTCTGGGGCCAACGTCCTGACTTTC.

This clonotype was counted a few times. This chain links TRBV28 with TRBJ1-1, with D perhaps TRBD1 (5 bases). Trimming removed 7 bases at V and 1 base at J, with 10 bases between. In germline, CDR1 is MDHEN, CDR2 SYDVKM. The CDR3 extends over 13 amino acids. DNA of the CDR3: TGTGCCAGCAAAGGGGCTCCGAACACTGAAGCTTTCTTT. Protein: CASKGAPNTEAFF.

This clonotype was counted ten times or more. The chain uses TRBV29-1 and TRBJ1-1; the D is unclear. The V gene lost 6 bases and the J gene lost 6 bases, with 17 bases spanning the gap. CDR1 and CDR2 (germline): SQVTM, ANQGSEA. The CDR3 totals 13 residues. CDR3 residues: CSVRRTVGSEAFF. The DNA for the CDR3 is TGCAGCGTCCGAAGGACGGTCGGATCTGAAGCTTTCTTT.

This clonotype is labeled as medium-sized (0.01 to 0.1%). V and J are TRBV15 and TRBJ2-1, with D perhaps TRBD1 (5 bases). V was clipped by 8 bases and J by 0 bases, with 14 bases between them. Germline lookup yields CDR1 LNHNV and CDR2 YYDKDF (reference sequence). CDR3 length: 15 residues. The CDR3 DNA sequence: TGTGCCACCGGAAGCGACAGTTTCTCCTACAATGAGCAGTTCTTC. It codes for CATGSDSFSYNEQFF.

J is TRBJ2-1 and V is TRBV9; the D is unclear. The CDR3 has 14 residues. V was clipped by 3 bases and J by 8 bases, with 15 bases between them. Germline lookup yields CDR1 SGDLS and CDR2 YYNGEE. The CDR3 protein is CASSAAGHSDEQFF. CDR3 sequence (DNA): TGTGCCAGCAGCGCCGCCGGGCATTCCGATGAGCAGTTCTTC.

This clonotype came up a few times. The chain is built from TRBV20-1 and TRBJ2-7, with 12 bases matching TRBD2. Trimming at V came to 0 bases and at J to 4 bases, leaving 7 bases not matched to a gene. This CDR3 is built from 16 residues. CDR1 is DFQATT and CDR2 is SNEGSKA in the germline V gene (reference sequence). The CDR3 spells CSAREFRTSGKYEQYF. DNA for the CDR3: TGCAGTGCTAGAGAATTTAGGACTAGCGGGAAATACGAGCAGTACTTC.